The 25 T cell receptor beta chains below were found in one sample sequenced in a study of control samples from healthy donors and cancer patients (TCRdb year 2020). Libraries were built with the immunoSEQ multiplex PCR assay. This is the immuneACCESS table as TCRdb keeps it, with only in-frame sequences that have V and J called. A part of the clones is gone; compared with another copy, unresolved V genes explain less than half, and the rest is unexplained. In all, the sample holds 150,000 to 200,000 clones, and approximately 86% of those were seen once. Together, the top ten hold under 2% of the sample. What was sequenced was blood. These receptors all stem from a man younger than 35 in good health.

V gene TRBV4-1 combines with J gene TRBJ2-7, with D perhaps given as TRBD1 or TRBD2 (5 bases each). Germline loops: CDR1 MGHRA, CDR2 YSYEKL. Trimming removed 4 bases from V and 2 bases from J, with 12 bases in between. CDR3 size: 14 residues. The CDR3 bases are TGCGCCAGCAGCCGGGACCAAGGGACCTACGAGCAGTACTTC. Its translation is CASSRDQGTYEQYF.

The gene calls are TRBV28 and TRBJ1-2; 7 bases map to TRBD1. J was trimmed by 8 bases and V by 6 bases; bases with no gene match: 15. CDR3 length: 15 residues. Germline V lookup: CDR1 MDHEN, CDR2 SYDVKM. CDR3 sequence: CASSRNPDRRGGYTF. In DNA, the CDR3 is TGTGCCAGCAGCCGAAATCCGGACAGGCGTGGCGGCTACACCTTC.

The chain recombines TRBV7-9 with TRBJ2-5; a weak D match, TRBD2 (7 bases). Germline V gives CDR1 SEHNR, CDR2 FQNEAQ (reference sequence). CDR3 length equals 16 residues. Trimming shortened V by 4 bases and J by 0 bases, and 15 bases separated the two germline ends. CDR3: CASSSREGVDQETQYF. The CDR3, as DNA: TGTGCCAGCAGCTCCAGGGAGGGGGTCGACCAAGAGACCCAGTACTTC.

In regard to this clone: At one of its ends the junction is not consistent with the germline gene, which may arise from a read error. The gene calls are TRBV7-2 and TRBJ2-2; the match to TRBD2 covers 7 bases. CDR1 and CDR2 (germline): SGHTA, FQGNSA. The CDR3 runs 13 residues. The CDR3 DNA is TGTGCCAGCAACTTAGCGGGCGGCGGGGAGCTGTTTTTT. Encoded protein: CASNLAGGGELFF.

V is TRBV21-1 and J is TRBJ2-7; TRBD1, the table's D call, lacks a check against the DNA. TRBV21-1 is designated a pseudogene. CDR3 length: 15 amino acids. CDR3 residues: CASSKGNRGHYEQYF. CDR3 nucleotide sequence: TGTGCCAGCAGCAAAGGGAACAGGGGGCACTACGAGCAGTACTTC.

The gene calls are TRBV5-5 and TRBJ2-7; D is undetermined. Germline V gene sequence: CDR1 SGHKS, CDR2 YYEKEE (reference sequence). CDR3 length equals 14 residues. The ends were cut back, 2 bases at V and 2 bases at J, with 11 bases in the middle. As DNA, the CDR3 is TGTGCCAGCAGCTTCTCGTACGGGCCCTACGAGCAGTACTTC. It encodes CASSFSYGPYEQYF.

The chain employs TRBV29-1 and TRBJ2-7; D is perhaps TRBD1 (6 bases). This CDR3 is 14 amino acids long. Germline CDR1 is SQVTM and CDR2 is ANQGSEA. The V and J ends lost 3 bases and 6 bases respectively, with 18 bases between them. The CDR3 DNA sequence: TGCAGCGTTGATGGAGGTGGGGGACACTCCGAGCAGTACTTC. This sequence encodes CSVDGGGGHSEQYF.

V and J are TRBV5-1 and TRBJ2-2; no firm D call. The CDR3 covers 16 residues. Germline V lookup: CDR1 SGHRS, CDR2 YFSETQ. V was pared by 1 base and J by 7 bases, with 17 bases between. The CDR3 loop is CASSLPGGRSVGELFF. The DNA for the CDR3 is TGCGCCAGCAGCTTGCCCGGCGGACGCTCTGTCGGGGAGCTGTTTTTT.

This chain connects TRBV28 to TRBJ2-2; D may be TRBD2 (6 bases). V was cut by 3 bases and J by 5 bases, with 13 bases left in between. CDR3 length: 15 amino acids. Germline V gene sequence: CDR1 MDHEN, CDR2 SYDVKM. DNA for the CDR3: TGTGCCAGCAGTTTTTGGGGAGGCCGTACCGGGGAGCTGTTTTTT. This sequence encodes CASSFWGGRTGELFF.

J is TRBJ1-2 and V is TRBV28; 8 nucleotides match TRBD1. Germline CDR1 is MDHEN and CDR2 is SYDVKM. V trimming: 6 bases; J trimming: 5 bases; junction bases outside the gene matches: 8. The CDR3 spans 14 residues. DNA of the CDR3: TGTGCCAGCAGCTACGGCAGGGGGCTGTATGGCTACACCTTC. Its translation is CASSYGRGLYGYTF.

V and J are TRBV5-5 and TRBJ2-7; 7 bases are a match to TRBD2. This CDR3 has 15 amino acids. Germline values: CDR1 SGHKS, CDR2 YYEKEE (reference sequence). J lost 0 bases, V lost 3 bases, and 6 bases had no gene match. The CDR3 sequence is CASSSWGDYSYEQYF. For the CDR3, the DNA is TGTGCCAGCAGCTCCTGGGGGGACTACTCCTACGAGCAGTACTTC.

The chain uses TRBV29-1 and TRBJ1-1; D gene unclear. V shed 7 bases and J shed 0 bases, with 12 bases lying between them. CDR3 size: 13 residues. The germline CDR1 and CDR2 sequences are SQVTM and ANQGSEA. Here the CDR3 DNA reads TGCAGCGCCGTAAGTACCCTGAACACTGAAGCTTTCTTT. Residues: CSAVSTLNTEAFF. The whole variable domain, filled in from reference TRBV29-1 and TRBJ1-1, reads SAVISQKPSRDICQRGTSLTIQCQVDSQVTMMFWYRQQPGQSLTLIATANQGSEATYESGFVIDKFPISRPNLTFSTLTVSNMSPEDSSIYLCSAVSTLNTEAFFGQGTRLTVV.

This chain joins TRBV15 and TRBJ2-4; TRBD1 might be the D (6 bases). In germline, CDR1 is LNHNV, CDR2 YYDKDF (reference sequence). Trimming shortened V by 0 bases and J by 11 bases, and 17 bases separated the two germline ends. The CDR3 has 15 residues. For the CDR3, the DNA is TGTGCCACCAGCAGAGATCGTCCTGGACAGAACGTTCAGTACTTC. Translation: CATSRDRPGQNVQYF.

This clone was recorded a few times. The rearrangement uses TRBV14 and TRBJ2-1; D unclear. CDR1 and CDR2 from the germline V gene are SGHDN and FVKESK. The V end lost 3 bases, the J end lost 14 bases, and 14 bases lay between the germline ends. This CDR3 has 12 residues. CDR3 region: CASSHNSFIEFF. The CDR3 region has the DNA TGTGCCAGCAGCCACAACTCGTTTATCGAGTTCTTC.

The chain recombines TRBV9 with TRBJ1-6; TRBD1 matches at 9 bases. The CDR3 contains 14 residues. CDR1 and CDR2 from the germline V gene are SGDLS and YYNGEE. Trimming at V came to 3 bases and at J to 9 bases, leaving 4 bases not matched to a gene. The chain's CDR3 is CASSETGGGSPLHF. CDR3 bases: TGTGCCAGCAGCGAAACAGGGGGCGGTTCACCCCTCCACTTT. Drawing the rest from reference TRBV9 and TRBJ1-6, the complete variable domain is DSGVTQTPKHLITATGQRVTLRCSPRSGDLSVYWYQQSLDQGLQFLIQYYNGEERAKGNILERFSAQQFPDLHSELNLSSLELGDSALYFCASSETGGGSPLHFGNGTRLTVT.

This clone was observed once. J is TRBJ2-6 and V is TRBV6-5, with D uncertain. This CDR3 region has 14 residues. Per germline, CDR1 MNHEY and CDR2 SVGAGI. V dropped 8 bases and J dropped 2 bases, with 10 bases sitting between them. CDR3 sequence: CASLGSTGANVLTF. CDR3 coding DNA: TGTGCCAGCTTGGGCTCTACTGGGGCCAACGTCCTGACTTTC.

The chain has TRBV27 and TRBJ1-2, with D tentatively TRBD1 (5 bases). The CDR3 length is 13 residues. Trimming removed 4 bases from V and 4 bases from J, with 10 bases in between. Germline CDR1 MNHEY, CDR2 SMNVEV (reference sequence). DNA for the CDR3: TGTGCCAGCAGTTCCGCAGGGTCCTATGGCTACACCTTC. Its translation is CASSSAGSYGYTF.

The CDR3 nucleotides are TGTGCCAGCAGGAACAGGGGGCGCGGCACTGAAGCTTTCTTT. Its translation: CASRNRGRGTEAFF. The chain is built from TRBV3-1 (or the pseudogene TRBV3-2) and TRBJ1-1; 9 bases fit TRBD1. Germline V gene data show CDR1 as LGHDT and CDR2 as YNNKEL (reference sequence). This CDR3 has 14 amino acids. The V segment lost 6 bases and the J segment 4 bases; nucleotides outside the gene matches: 6.

The CDR3 nucleotides read TGTGCCAGCAGTTTCAACAGGGAATGGGGCAATGAGCAGTTCTTC. Translated, it gives CASSFNREWGNEQFF. The chain couples TRBV28 to TRBJ2-1, with D possibly being TRBD1 (6 bases). Trimming pared 3 bases from V and 6 bases from J, leaving 15 bases between. There are 15 residues in the CDR3. Germline V lookup: CDR1 MDHEN, CDR2 SYDVKM.

The chain employs TRBV9 and TRBJ2-3; 15 bases map to TRBD2. CDR3 length: 17 amino acids. The V and J ends lost 6 bases and 3 bases, in that order; junction bases with no gene match: 8. The V gene's germline CDR1 is SGDLS and CDR2 YYNGEE. The DNA for the CDR3 is TGTGCCAGCACCTCTGGACTAGCGGGGGGGCGAACAGATACGCAGTATTTT. Its translation is CASTSGLAGGRTDTQYF.

This clone was observed a single time. The chain is built from TRBV5-1 and TRBJ2-5; 12 bases line up with TRBD2. From germline, CDR1 is SGHRS and CDR2 YFSETQ. The CDR3 spans 15 residues. The junction had 2 bases not matched to a gene; V was cut back by 1 base and J by 4 bases. The DNA of the CDR3 is TGCGCCAGCAGCTTGACTAGCGGGGGGACAGAGACCCAGTACTTC. This codes for CASSLTSGGTETQYF.

V and J are TRBV6-5 and TRBJ1-2; TRBD1 aligns across 11 bases. V shed 4 bases, J shed 1 base, and the junction held 2 bases outside the gene matches. CDR1 and CDR2 from the germline V gene are MNHEY and SVGAGI. There are 15 residues in the CDR3. CDR3 amino acids: CASSSGQGDNYGYTF. The CDR3, as DNA: TGTGCCAGCAGTTCGGGACAGGGGGATAACTATGGCTACACCTTC.

The rearrangement uses TRBV19 and TRBJ2-1; 8 bases agree with TRBD1. V was pared by 2 bases and J by 3 bases, with 6 bases of the junction left unmatched. The germline V gene encodes CDR1 LNHDA and CDR2 SQIVND (reference sequence). There are 16 residues in the CDR3. The CDR3 loop is CASSITTGALYNEQFF. CDR3 sequence (DNA): TGTGCCAGTAGTATAACGACAGGGGCTCTCTACAATGAGCAGTTCTTC.

This clone appeared a few times. The V and J genes are TRBV11-2 and TRBJ2-5; a possible D gene is TRBD1 (5 bases). This CDR3 is 17 amino acids long. Germline CDR1 reads SGHAT; CDR2 reads FQNNGV. Trimming took 5 bases from V and 2 from J, leaving 21 bases between them. The CDR3 protein is CASSIRGGLIIQETQYF. CDR3 DNA sequence: TGTGCCAGCAGCATTAGGGGTGGGCTTATTATACAAGAGACCCAGTACTTC.

The V gene is TRBV11-2, the J gene TRBJ2-3; D is unclear. The germline gives CDR1 SGHAT, CDR2 FQNNGV. V lost 2 bases and J lost 3, with 12 bases in between. The CDR3 sequence is 15 residues long. The CDR3 protein is CASSLSPTRTDTQYF. The CDR3 nucleotides read TGTGCCAGCAGCTTATCCCCGACAAGAACAGATACGCAGTATTTT.